These T cell receptor beta chains were read from a single sample in a study of blood T cell repertoires in COVID-19. TCRdb keeps only in-frame clones here, not all; method: immunoSEQ multiplex PCR. The sample consists of approximately 180,000 clones, approximately 83% of them appearing once. The sample consisted of peripheral blood. The receptors originated from a human donor with active or convalescent COVID-19. The donor label of this sample is uncertain. The CDR3 runs from the conserved cysteine through the conserved F or W. Each record gives: V gene, D gene, J gene, clone size, CDR3 DNA, CDR3 protein. D genes are given only for firm matches. Rows give clone size only sometimes, using once, few, many, or a class for an expanded clone.

TRBV5-4,.,TRBJ1-1,.,TGTGCCAGCAGCGGTCGACAGGTGAACACTGAAGCTTTCTTT,CASSGRQVNTEAFF
TRBV28,.,TRBJ1-1,.,TGTGCCAGCAGTATAGTCCAAACTTCTGAAGCTTTCTTT,CASSIVQTSEAFF
TRBV28,TRBD2,TRBJ2-3,.,TGTGCCAGCAGTTCCACAAGACTAGCTGTGGGCACAGATACGCAGTATTTT,CASSSTRLAVGTDTQYF
TRBV6-2/TRBV6-3,.,TRBJ1-1,many,TGTGCCAGCAGTTACTCTTTTATGAACACTGAAGCTTTCTTT,CASSYSFMNTEAFF
TRBV6-1,.,TRBJ1-2,.,TGTGCCAGCAGTGAAATGGGCAGGGGACTAACTTCTAACTATGGCTACACCTTC,CASSEMGRGLTSNYGYTF
TRBV7-7,.,TRBJ2-5,.,TGTGCTAGCAGCTTGCGACAGGGAGGAGAGACCCAGTACTTC,CASSLRQGGETQYF
TRBV5-1,.,TRBJ1-3,.,TGCGCCAGCAGCTTGGACGGGGCTGGAAACACCATATATTTT,CASSLDGAGNTIYF
TRBV7-9,.,TRBJ2-7,.,TGTGCCAGCAGCTCGATGACAGCCTACGAGCAGTACTTC,CASSSMTAYEQYF
TRBV7-9,TRBD1,TRBJ1-4,.,TGTGCCAGCAGCTCAGGGACAGGTGGAAACGAAAAACTGTTTTTT,CASSSGTGGNEKLFF
TRBV7-2,TRBD1,TRBJ2-5,.,TGTGCCAGCAGCCCGGATCAGGGGGCTTCAGAGACCCAGTACTTC,CASSPDQGASETQYF
TRBV30,TRBD1,TRBJ1-2,.,TGTGCCTGGAGAACAGGGGGGAACTATGGCTACACCTTC,CAWRTGGNYGYTF